This T cell receptor (beta chain) was recorded in a study of T cells after yellow fever vaccination. With respect to this clonotype: Its antigen is unidentified.

CDR3 size: 18 residues. V was cut by 2 bases and J by 1 base, with 19 bases left in between. CDR1 is SGHRS and CDR2 is YFSETQ in the germline V gene. Regarding the study as a whole: Re-detected after boosting: most primary clones, more than 95% of CD4 and less than 90% of CD8.

Template switching by 5'RACE produced TCR cDNA, adding a universal primer site and UMIs. TCRdb reprocessed the 5' RACE reads via MiXCR and lists one record per CDR3 protein. This table holds approximately 550,000 distinct CDR3 sequences, around 21% found once. The receptor's source is a man aged 30 to 45 who received the YFV17D yellow fever vaccine. V gene TRBV5-1 combines with J gene TRBJ2-4; D not certain. Sequencing used PBMCs, obtained 15 days after the yellow fever booster vaccination. The CDR3 here is CASSFGQGRREAKNIQYF. CDR3 nucleotide sequence: TGCGCCAGCAGCTTCGGCCAAGGACGGAGAGAGGCCAAAAACATTCAGTACTTC.